Listed here are 14 T cell receptor beta chains from one sample, sequenced in a study of T cells in Graves' hyperthyroidism and ophthalmopathy. TCR beta CDR3 region amplification was performed from RNA transcripts. Primed by the HTBI set, a first-round RT-PCR was run on the TCR CDR3. TCRdb re-called the multiplex PCR reads with MiXCR, one entry per CDR3 protein. The sample lists 300,000 to 400,000 distinct CDR3 sequences; approximately 15% were seen once. Sample: blood. Receptors were obtained from a woman aged 25 to 39 with Graves' hyperthyroidism.

This clonotype came up a few times. The rearrangement links TRBV7-2 to TRBJ2-1; D not certain. Per the germline V gene, CDR1 is SGHTA and CDR2 is FQGNSA. The V end lost 1 base, the J end lost 11 bases, and 9 bases lay between the germline ends. CDR3 length: 12 residues. CDR3 nucleotides: TGTGCCAGCAGCTTAGGGTATGGAAAGCAGTTCTTC. This sequence encodes CASSLGYGKQFF.

This clonotype was picked up many times. The V gene is TRBV7-8, the J gene TRBJ1-4; perhaps TRBD1 as D (5 bases). Germline CDR1 reads SGHVS; CDR2 reads FQNEAQ. V lost 5 bases, J lost 7 bases, and 14 bases lay in between. This CDR3 contains 14 residues. CDR3 loop: CASSKGRGGEKLFF. CDR3 coding DNA: TGTGCCAGCAGCAAGGGACGGGGAGGTGAAAAACTGTTTTTT.

The J gene is TRBJ2-7, the V gene TRBV9; TRBD1 is a possible D gene (6 bases). The CDR3 is 15 residues long. The V and J ends lost 3 bases and 3 bases respectively, with 16 bases between them. Germline V CDR1 and CDR2: SGDLS, YYNGEE. As DNA, the CDR3 is TGTGCCAGCAGCGCGGCCCTCGGACAGCACTACGAGCAGTACTTC. It encodes CASSAALGQHYEQYF.

The rearrangement joins TRBV6-5 to TRBJ2-3; 7 nucleotides align to TRBD1. V dropped 2 bases and J dropped 6; count of bases not matched to a gene: 5. This CDR3 is built from 14 residues. Per the germline V gene, CDR1 is MNHEY and CDR2 is SVGAGI. CDR3 coding DNA: TGTGCCAGCAGTTACCTCCGGACAGGCGATACGCAGTATTTT. It yields the protein CASSYLRTGDTQYF.

In this sample, this clonotype turned up many times. This chain connects TRBV12-3 or TRBV12-4 to TRBJ2-7; D remains unclear. This CDR3 contains 17 residues. Trimming left V 6 bases short and J 0 bases short, with 21 bases between. The CDR3: CASSPRRASSSSYEQYF. In DNA form, the CDR3 reads TGTGCCAGCAGCCCCCGCCGGGCGTCCAGCAGCTCCTACGAGCAGTACTTC.

The chain has TRBV30 and TRBJ2-2; 8 bases match TRBD2. The CDR3 extends over 14 amino acids. CDR1 and CDR2 (germline): GTSNPN, SVGIG (reference sequence). Trimming removed 5 bases from V and 3 bases from J; junction bases left unmatched: 5. As DNA, the CDR3 is TGTGCCTGGGAAGAGCGGGAGTACACCGGGGAGCTGTTTTTT. It yields the protein CAWEEREYTGELFF. Full variable domain (outside the CDR3, taken from reference TRBV30 and TRBJ2-2): SQTIHQWPATLVQPVGSPLSLECTVEGTSNPNLYWYRQAAGRGLQLLFYSVGIGQISSEVPQNLSASRPQDRQFILSSKKLLLSDSGFYLCAWEEREYTGELFFGEGSRLTVL.

This clonotype was recorded at least ten times. V and J are TRBV6-5 and TRBJ1-1; TRBD1 matches 8 bases. There are 14 residues in the CDR3. The V segment lost 2 bases and the J segment 4 bases; nucleotides outside the gene matches: 3. Germline loops: CDR1 MNHEY, CDR2 SVGAGI. The CDR3 DNA follows: TGTGCCAGCAGTTACAACACAGGGGGCACTGAAGCTTTCTTT. This sequence encodes CASSYNTGGTEAFF.

This clonotype was counted ten times or more. The chain employs TRBV10-3 and TRBJ2-5; no clear D gene. The CDR3 contains 13 residues. V was pared by 10 bases and J by 2 bases, with 14 bases between. The germline V gene encodes CDR1 ENHRY and CDR2 SYGVKD. CDR3 amino acids: CATVGTTQETQYF. CDR3 DNA: TGTGCCACAGTCGGCACGACTCAAGAGACCCAGTACTTC.

Ten or more counts support this clonotype. The chain is built from TRBV28 and TRBJ2-1, with D possibly being TRBD1 (7 bases). Trimming took 5 bases from V and 4 from J, leaving 12 bases between them. The CDR3 sequence is 14 residues long. The germline V gene encodes CDR1 MDHEN and CDR2 SYDVKM. The CDR3 DNA is TGTGCCAGCAGTACCAGGGGGGAATACAATGAGCAGTTCTTC. It translates to CASSTRGEYNEQFF. Full variable domain (rest looked up from reference TRBV28 and TRBJ2-1): DVKVTQSSRYLVKRTGEKVFLECVQDMDHENMFWYRQDPGLGLRLIYFSYDVKMKEKGDIPEGYSVSREKKERFSLILESASTNQTSMYLCASSTRGEYNEQFFGPGTRLTVL.

This clonotype was found many times. The chain combines TRBV28 with TRBJ2-1; no definite D call. Germline V gene lookup returns CDR1 MDHEN and CDR2 SYDVKM. V shed 6 bases and J shed 5 bases, with 17 bases lying between them. The CDR3 sequence is 15 residues long. The CDR3 loop reads CASSPIGVKHNEQFF. CDR3 nucleotide sequence: TGTGCCAGCAGCCCCATCGGCGTCAAGCACAATGAGCAGTTCTTC. The variable domain in full, with the rest retrieved from reference TRBV28 and TRBJ2-1, is DVKVTQSSRYLVKRTGEKVFLECVQDMDHENMFWYRQDPGLGLRLIYFSYDVKMKEKGDIPEGYSVSREKKERFSLILESASTNQTSMYLCASSPIGVKHNEQFFGPGTRLTVL.

This clonotype was picked up a small number of times. The V gene is TRBV7-9, the J gene TRBJ2-4; possible D gene TRBD2, 6 bases. The length of the CDR3 is 14 residues. V was pared by 6 bases and J by 4 bases, with 13 bases between. Germline-derived CDR1 and CDR2 are SEHNR and FQNEAQ (reference sequence). CDR3: CASREGAEKNIQYF. The CDR3 DNA is TGTGCCAGCAGGGAGGGAGCTGAAAAAAACATTCAGTACTTC.

Concerning this clonotype itself: This may come from a read error, since a much larger clone is one base off. This rearrangement joins TRBV2 to TRBJ1-1; tentatively, D is TRBD1 (5 bases). The CDR3 consists of 15 residues. Germline loops: CDR1 SNHLY, CDR2 FYNNEI. In DNA form, the CDR3 reads TGTGACAGCAGTGGGGGTTCCGGGACGAACACTGAAGCTTTCTTT. This translates into CDSSGGSGTNTEAFF. Looking up the rest from reference TRBV2 and TRBJ1-1 gives the full variable domain: EPEVTQTPSHQVTQMGQEVILRCVPISNHLYFYWYRQILGQKVEFLVSFYNNEISEKSEIFDDQFSVERPDGSNFTLKIRSTKLEDSAMYFCDSSGGSGTNTEAFFGQGTRLTVV.

In this sample, this clonotype turned up many times. The rearrangement joins TRBV11-2 to TRBJ2-2; 7 nucleotides match TRBD2. The CDR3 length is 15 residues. The trim removed 3 bases at V and 2 bases at J, leaving 3 bases unmatched. Germline loops: CDR1 SGHAT, CDR2 FQNNGV. The CDR3 DNA follows: TGTGCCAGCAGCTTCCCTAGCGGAAACACCGGGGAGCTGTTTTTT. Translated: CASSFPSGNTGELFF.

V usage is TRBV29-1 and J usage is TRBJ2-3, with a tentative D call TRBD2 (6 bases). CDR3 size: 15 residues. Between the trimmed V and J ends, which lost 2 bases and 6 bases, there was a span of 18 bases. The germline V gene has CDR1 SQVTM and CDR2 ANQGSEA. The CDR3 sequence is CSVETRTMGRDTQYF. The CDR3 region has the DNA TGCAGCGTTGAAACCAGGACTATGGGTCGCGATACGCAGTATTTT.